These 26 T cell receptor beta chains share one sample of origin, sequenced in a study of cytomegalovirus exposure and HLA in healthy donors. PCR involved 60 Vbeta and 13 Jbeta primers. Here immunoSEQ multiplex PCR was the method, and the copy in TCRdb shows in-frame clones only, minus some. The sample lists roughly 170,000 clones, approximately 84% occurring once. The sequencing input was PBMCs. These receptors came from a man younger than 35 in good health and CMV-seronegative.

This rearrangement joins TRBV5-1 to TRBJ2-1, with D tentatively TRBD1 (6 bases). The CDR3 is 14 residues long. Trimming cost V 6 bases and J 4 bases, with 14 bases left between them. Germline V gene sequence: CDR1 SGHRS, CDR2 YFSETQ. In DNA, the CDR3 is TGCGCCAGCACAAAGACAGGTATTTACAATGAGCAGTTCTTC. This encodes CASTKTGIYNEQFF.

The chain couples TRBV4-1 to TRBJ1-2, with unresolved D. From germline, CDR1 is MGHRA and CDR2 YSYEKL. With 0 bases removed from V and 8 bases from J, the gap between germline ends came to 13 bases. The CDR3 covers 14 residues. CDR3 residues: CASSQENVREGYTF. The DNA of the CDR3 is TGCGCCAGCAGCCAAGAGAACGTACGGGAGGGCTACACCTTC.

This rearrangement joins TRBV28 to TRBJ1-4; a weak D match, TRBD1 (5 bases). V was cut by 9 bases and J by 8 bases, with 16 bases left in between. The CDR3 has 13 residues. Per the germline V gene, CDR1 is MDHEN and CDR2 is SYDVKM. The CDR3 nucleotides are TGTGCCAGTGGGGCGGGGACGGGGGAAAAACTGTTTTTT. Translated: CASGAGTGEKLFF.

This clone was seen only once. The chain carries TRBV19 and TRBJ2-2, with a possible D match to TRBD1 (5 bases). Trimming stripped 5 bases from V and 6 bases from J, with 10 bases between. Germline lookup yields CDR1 LNHDA and CDR2 SQIVND (reference sequence). CDR3 size: 13 residues. CDR3 in DNA: TGTGCCAGTAGTTTAATCAGGGCCGGGGAGCTGTTTTTT. Amino acids: CASSLIRAGELFF.

This chain uses TRBV28 with TRBJ2-7, with D tentatively TRBD2 (6 bases). V was shortened by 2 bases and J by 2 bases, with 10 bases between the two germline ends. CDR3 size: 14 residues. Germline V gene lookup returns CDR1 MDHEN and CDR2 SYDVKM. The CDR3 loop is CASSLKGGPYEQYF. CDR3 DNA: TGTGCCAGCAGTTTAAAGGGAGGCCCCTACGAGCAGTACTTC.

The gene calls are TRBV7-6 and TRBJ2-3; 10 bases match TRBD1. The CDR3 is 17 residues long. Germline CDR1 reads SGHVS; CDR2 reads FNYEAQ. V shed 3 bases, J shed 6 bases, and the junction held 12 bases outside the gene matches. CDR3 sequence reads: CASSLASTGGEWDTQYF. The CDR3 nucleotides are TGTGCCAGCAGCTTGGCCTCGACAGGGGGCGAATGGGATACGCAGTATTTT.

The chain uses TRBV6-5 and TRBJ2-1; 9 nucleotides match TRBD2. Trimming removed 3 bases from V and 5 bases from J; junction bases left unmatched: 5. This CDR3 contains 15 residues. The germline gives CDR1 MNHEY, CDR2 SVGAGI. Here the CDR3 DNA reads TGTGCCAGCAGTTATAGCCTAGCGGGGAACAATGAGCAGTTCTTC. This sequence encodes CASSYSLAGNNEQFF.

This rearrangement joins TRBV5-1 to TRBJ2-7; 10 bases line up with TRBD1. The V segment lost 2 bases and the J segment 5 bases; nucleotides outside the gene matches: 13. From germline, CDR1 is SGHRS and CDR2 YFSETQ. The CDR3 consists of 17 residues. The CDR3 loop reads CASSLRTSGTGVNEQYF. In DNA, the CDR3 is TGCGCCAGCAGCTTAAGAACAAGCGGGACAGGGGTCAACGAGCAGTACTTC. Using reference TRBV5-1 and TRBJ2-7 for the parts outside the CDR3, the full variable domain is KAGVTQTPRYLIKTRGQQVTLSCSPISGHRSVSWYQQTPGQGLQFLFEYFSETQRNKGNFPGRFSGRQFSNSRSEMNVSTLELGDSALYLCASSLRTSGTGVNEQYFGPGTRLTVT.

The chain is built from TRBV11-3 and TRBJ2-7; 11 positions agree with TRBD2. CDR1 is SGHNT, CDR2 YENEEA, per germline. Unmatched junction bases numbered 9, after V lost 10 bases and J lost 4 bases. The CDR3 loop spans 14 amino acids. As DNA, the CDR3 is TGTGCCATCGTTAGCGGGGGGGCTGTATACGAGCAGTACTTC. Its protein product is CAIVSGGAVYEQYF.

Concerning this clone: The junction shows a germline mismatch at one end, possibly a read error. The chain links TRBV7-9 to TRBJ2-7; D possibly matches TRBD1 or TRBD2 (5 bases each). CDR3 length: 12 amino acids. Per germline, CDR1 SEHNR and CDR2 FQNEAQ (reference sequence). The CDR3 DNA reads TGTTCCAGCAGCTTAGAGGGGTACGAGCAGTACTTC. Its translation is CSSSLEGYEQYF.

The J gene is TRBJ2-2, the V gene TRBV7-9; TRBD1 aligns across 7 bases. The trim removed 5 bases at V and 12 bases at J, leaving 3 bases unmatched. The CDR3 has 11 amino acids. Germline V gene data show CDR1 as SEHNR and CDR2 as FQNEAQ (reference sequence). The CDR3 DNA sequence: TGTGCCAGCAGCCCGACAGGGAAGCTGTTTTTT. Translation: CASSPTGKLFF. Full variable domain (outside the CDR3, taken from reference TRBV7-9 and TRBJ2-2): DTGVSQNPRHKITKRGQNVTFRCDPISEHNRLYWYRQTLGQGPEFLTYFQNEAQLEKSRLLSDRFSAERPKGSFSTLEIQRTEQGDSAMYLCASSPTGKLFFGEGSRLTVL.

The rearrangement joins TRBV6-4 to TRBJ2-3; 11 nucleotides agree with TRBD2. Germline trimming cut 3 bases from V and 1 base from J; bases unmatched to any gene: 3. Germline V CDR1 and CDR2: MRHNA, SNTAGT. CDR3 length equals 16 residues. Written as DNA, the CDR3 is TGTGCCAGCAGTGAAACTAGCGGGGGAGGCACAGATACGCAGTATTTT. As protein: CASSETSGGGTDTQYF.

The chain couples TRBV28 to TRBJ1-1, with D possibly being TRBD1 (5 bases). This CDR3 contains 14 residues. CDR1 is MDHEN and CDR2 is SYDVKM in the germline V gene. V shed 3 bases and J shed 5 bases, with 13 bases lying between them. The CDR3 protein is CASSFRGGKTEAFF. The CDR3 DNA is TGTGCCAGCAGTTTTAGGGGAGGGAAGACTGAAGCTTTCTTT.

This clone was detected only a few times. Other DNA sequences of this sample code for an identical CDR3. This sequence joins TRBV6-5 and TRBJ1-1; D unclear. The germline gives CDR1 MNHEY, CDR2 SVGAGI. The CDR3 is 14 residues long. The ends were cut back, 0 bases at V and 1 base at J, with 6 bases in the middle. Here the CDR3 reads CASSYSTGNTEAFF. In DNA form, the CDR3 reads TGTGCCAGCAGTTACTCGACGGGGAACACTGAAGCTTTCTTT.

The genes are TRBV28 and TRBJ2-3, with TRBD1 identical over 9 bases. CDR3 length: 17 amino acids. Germline CDR1 MDHEN, CDR2 SYDVKM. V lost 6 bases to trimming and J lost 2 bases; unmatched junction nucleotides: 12. DNA of the CDR3: TGTGCCAGCAGCCCGAGAAAGACAGGGGGTATCACAGATACGCAGTATTTT. Its protein product is CASSPRKTGGITDTQYF.

V is TRBV2 and J is TRBJ2-1; 7 bases line up with TRBD2. The ends lost 10 bases at V and 7 bases at J; junction bases unmatched: 10. The CDR3 length is 13 residues. Germline CDR1 is SNHLY and CDR2 is FYNNEI. DNA of the CDR3: TGTGCCATGCGACGGGACTATACAAATGAGCAGTTCTTC. This gives the protein CAMRRDYTNEQFF. Looking up the rest from reference TRBV2 and TRBJ2-1 gives the full variable domain: EPEVTQTPSHQVTQMGQEVILRCVPISNHLYFYWYRQILGQKVEFLVSFYNNEISEKSEIFDDQFSVERPDGSNFTLKIRSTKLEDSAMYFCAMRRDYTNEQFFGPGTRLTVL.

V is TRBV30 and J is TRBJ2-7; TRBD1 matches 7 bases. Germline CDR1 and CDR2: GTSNPN and SVGIG (reference sequence). The junction had 12 bases not matched to a gene; V was cut back by 0 bases and J by 7 bases. The CDR3 length is 15 residues. For the CDR3, the DNA is TGTGCCTGGAGTGTCCCGCAGGGACAGATGGTGGAGCAGTACTTC. Residues: CAWSVPQGQMVEQYF. The full variable domain, rest sourced from reference TRBV30 and TRBJ2-7, is SQTIHQWPATLVQPVGSPLSLECTVEGTSNPNLYWYRQAAGRGLQLLFYSVGIGQISSEVPQNLSASRPQDRQFILSSKKLLLSDSGFYLCAWSVPQGQMVEQYFGPGTRLTVT.

The chain is built from TRBV4-2 and TRBJ2-1, with D perhaps matching TRBD2 (7 bases). Trimming pared 6 bases from V and 8 bases from J, leaving 23 bases between. The CDR3 is 16 residues long. The germline CDR1 and CDR2 sequences are LGHNA and YNFKEQ. CDR3 sequence: CASRPIPGGPTDEQFF. Here the CDR3 DNA reads TGTGCCAGCAGGCCTATCCCCGGGGGGCCCACGGATGAGCAGTTCTTC.

The chain uses TRBV2 and TRBJ1-1; D not resolved. The length of the CDR3 is 13 residues. Germline V gives CDR1 SNHLY, CDR2 FYNNEI. Trimming left V 9 bases short and J 4 bases short, with 15 bases between. The CDR3 DNA reads as TGTGCCAGTAGCAGCGAGGTGGGCACTGAAGCTTTCTTT. Residues: CASSSEVGTEAFF.

The chain recombines TRBV5-5 with TRBJ1-1; 9 nucleotides match TRBD1. Trimming removed 2 bases from V and 11 bases from J; junction bases left unmatched: 4. The CDR3 runs to 12 residues. Germline assignment: CDR1 SGHKS and CDR2 YYEKEE (reference sequence). In DNA, the CDR3 is TGTGCCAGCAGCTTTTTACAGGGGGCGGCTTTCTTT. It encodes CASSFLQGAAFF.

The chain uses TRBV19 and TRBJ2-7; tentative D call: TRBD1 (6 bases). V lost 3 bases, J lost 3 bases, and 12 bases lay in between. This CDR3 is 14 amino acids long. CDR1 is LNHDA and CDR2 is SQIVND in the germline V gene (reference sequence). The CDR3 loop reads CASSIGAGDYEQYF. Here the CDR3 DNA reads TGTGCCAGTAGTATCGGGGCAGGGGACTACGAGCAGTACTTC.

This clone came up once. V is TRBV5-1 and J is TRBJ2-3; 8 nucleotides line up with TRBD1. V shed 2 bases, J shed 2 bases, and the junction held 4 bases outside the gene matches. The CDR3 is made up of 15 amino acids. In germline, CDR1 is SGHRS, CDR2 YFSETQ. CDR3 DNA sequence: TGCGCCAGCAGCTTTAGGGACAGGAACACAGATACGCAGTATTTT. Protein product: CASSFRDRNTDTQYF.

A word on this clone: A read error may produce the germline difference seen at one junction end. The V call is TRBV7-9, the J call TRBJ2-7; D is possibly TRBD1 (5 bases). This CDR3 is 14 amino acids long. The germline CDR1 and CDR2 sequences are SEHNR and FQNEAQ (reference sequence). Written as DNA, the CDR3 is TGTTCCAGCAGCCCCTCAAGGGGTGGGGACGAGCAGTACTTC. Amino acid sequence: CSSSPSRGGDEQYF.

The V call is TRBV6-5, the J call TRBJ1-4; 8 bases map to TRBD1. V was pared by 8 bases and J by 7 bases, with 6 bases of the junction left unmatched. The CDR3 consists of 13 residues. Germline V lookup: CDR1 MNHEY, CDR2 SVGAGI. CDR3 in DNA: TGTGCCAGCCAACAGGGGGACCGTGAAAAACTGTTTTTT. Encoded protein: CASQQGDREKLFF.

This chain links TRBV6-5 with TRBJ1-2; D possibly corresponds to TRBD1 (5 bases). The CDR3 sequence is 12 residues long. Trimming pared 9 bases from V and 5 bases from J, leaving 13 bases between. Germline V CDR1 and CDR2: MNHEY, SVGAGI. The CDR3 DNA reads TGTGCCAGTGGGGGGGGAGGTTATGGCTACACCTTC. It is translated as CASGGGGYGYTF.

The gene calls are TRBV6-1 and TRBJ1-1; 7 nucleotides match TRBD1. CDR1 and CDR2 from the germline V gene are MNHNS and SASEGT. Trimming at V came to 7 bases and at J to 4 bases, leaving 6 bases not matched to a gene. This CDR3 comprises 13 residues. The DNA for the CDR3 is TGTGCCAGCATCGACAGGGCAAGCACTGAAGCTTTCTTT. Protein sequence: CASIDRASTEAFF.